The entry that follows covers one T cell receptor beta chain sequence. Sample-barcoded 5' priming and a J-beta primer mix drove a second PCR of 7 to 11 cycles. Every single cDNA molecule received a tag from a template-switch adaptor with 12 random nucleotides. One entry per CDR3 protein, called by TCRdb with MiXCR from the 5' RACE reads. The table has some 710,000 distinct CDR3 sequences, about 20% seen once; the top ten hold around a fifth. This record belongs to a study of blood T cells in healthy people across ages. Healthy Caucasian individuals from Russia aged about 6 to 100 served as donors. This CDR3 region has 13 residues. Trimming removed 6 bases at V and 4 bases at J, with 12 bases between. The germline gives CDR1 MNHNS, CDR2 SASEGT.

What was sequenced was blood. The chain combines TRBV6-1 with TRBJ1-2; D possibly corresponds to TRBD1 (6 bases). This clonotype originated in a man between 65 and 79 years old in good health. The CDR3: CASRDSSSYGYTF. CDR3 DNA sequence: TGTGCCAGCAGGGACAGTTCCTCCTATGGCTACACCTTC.